This T cell receptor (beta chain) was identified during a study of OX40 agonist ivuxolimab in advanced cancers. Study summary: Prior checkpoint blockade (anti-PD-1, anti-PD-L1 or anti-CTLA-4) was permitted; approximately 44% had it. Study results and caveats: At 0.1 to 3.0 mg/kg, clonal expansion of CD4+ and CD8+ blood T cells had occurred by week 6.

Turning to this clone: Its antigen is not known.

Assay: immunoSEQ multiplex PCR; the TCRdb copy retains only in-frame clones and omits some. Among 90,000 to 150,000 clones listed, 85% to 90% were seen once. The CDR3 contains 20 residues. Germline V lookup: CDR1 MDHEN, CDR2 SYDVKM. V lost 6 bases, J lost 0 bases, and 24 bases lay in between. The specimen was CD4+ or CD8+ T cells sorted from blood, collected in a trial of the OX40 agonist ivuxolimab. The receptor's source is an adult with an advanced solid tumor such as melanoma, head and neck, liver or kidney cancer. The J gene is TRBJ1-6, the V gene TRBV28; perhaps TRBD1 as D (5 bases). The CDR3 loop is CASSFPYGAGTSSYNSPLHF. CDR3 in DNA: TGTGCCAGCAGCTTCCCGTACGGGGCCGGGACGAGCTCCTATAATTCACCCCTCCACTTT.